This entry features one TCR beta chain sequence. These data come from a study of T cell responses to AZD1222 COVID-19 vaccine. Samples with a second dose at about 4 or about 12 weeks were pooled together. Measured with immunoSEQ multiplex PCR; TCRdb has only the in-frame clones, and not every one. The table shows about 120,000 clones, with about 90% occurring only once. J was trimmed by 7 bases and V by 0 bases; bases with no gene match: 2. This CDR3 comprises 13 residues. The germline CDR1 and CDR2 sequences are KGHSY and FQNENV. The chain employs TRBV16 and TRBJ1-1; TRBD1 matches 7 bases. This specimen consisted of peripheral blood, obtained 28 days after the second AZD1222 dose. The TCR was taken from an adult who received the AZD1222 COVID-19 vaccine. The CDR3 coding sequence is TGTGCCAGCAGCCAATCCTCAGGGGGTGAAGCTTTCTTT. Its protein product is CASSQSSGGEAFF.